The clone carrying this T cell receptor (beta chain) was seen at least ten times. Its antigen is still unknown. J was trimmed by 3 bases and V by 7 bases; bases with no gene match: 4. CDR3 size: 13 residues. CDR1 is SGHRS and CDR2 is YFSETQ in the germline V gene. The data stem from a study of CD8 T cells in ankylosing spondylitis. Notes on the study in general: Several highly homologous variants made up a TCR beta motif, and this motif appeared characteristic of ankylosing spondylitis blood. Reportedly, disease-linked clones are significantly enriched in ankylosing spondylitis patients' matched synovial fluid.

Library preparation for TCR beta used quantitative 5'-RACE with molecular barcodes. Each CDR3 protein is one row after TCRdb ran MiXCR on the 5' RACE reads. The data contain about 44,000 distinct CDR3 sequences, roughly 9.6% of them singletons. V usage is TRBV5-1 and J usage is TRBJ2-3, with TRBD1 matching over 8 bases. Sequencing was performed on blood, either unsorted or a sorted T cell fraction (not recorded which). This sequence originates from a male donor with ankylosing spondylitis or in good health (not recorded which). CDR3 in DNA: TGCGCCAGCGGGGACAGGATAACAGATACGCAGTATTTT. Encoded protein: CASGDRITDTQYF.